This TCR beta chain derives from a study of cytomegalovirus exposure and HLA in healthy donors (dated by TCRdb to the late 2010s). Turning to the overall study: In an earlier analysis of some 610 of the donors, less than 350 Gb of sequence data and approximately 100 million unique TCR beta sequences from about 180 million T cells were reported. An early release covering approximately 600 HLA-typed donors comprised approximately 300 gigabases of sequencing data and tens of millions of unique TCR sequences. The genetic ancestry cluster associated with self-reported Caucasian donors included over 65% of the 300 to 450 genotyped donors. The study aimed to test whether signatures of past pathogen exposure could be identified by cataloging public T cell receptors. The study profiled the T cell repertoires of hundreds of subjects by immunosequencing and related them to cytomegalovirus serostatus. In addition to the first cohort of approximately 670 subjects, a separate validation cohort of 120 different subjects was used. To predict cytomegalovirus infection status, the study brought together high-throughput TCR immunosequencing, statistical association of individual TCRs with disease status, and machine learning. To study patterns of TCR occurrence, a later analysis re-analyzed previously published TCR beta repertoires from 600 to 750 donors and added high-resolution HLA genotyping. Rather than drawing on any new phenotypic data, the later analysis identified candidate immune exposures from TCR beta sequences and the way those sequences occurred across donors. In an earlier analysis of a few hundred of the donors, high-throughput TCR beta sequencing was used to judge whether each TCR beta V gene segment behaved as functional or pseudogenic. Donor age, sex, ethnicity and CMV serostatus were compiled together with the repertoire data. A later genetic analysis took genome-wide SNP genotypes for 398 of the 666 donors and used that subset as a discovery cohort. Every repertoire in the discovery cohort had been generated on one and the same sequencing platform. Class I and class II HLA loci were covered by the typing at four-digit resolution. Typing coverage differed by locus: A, B, C, DRB1 and DQB1 were typed in roughly 629-630 donors, DQA1 in roughly 510, DPA1 in 600 to 610, and DPB1 in just under 490. About 5 DR-DQ haplotypes were handled as single units for association and clustering, since linkage in the cohort was strong. On average, around 240,000 unique TCR beta nucleotide sequences were sequenced per donor among some 430 genotyped donors of the cohort, with about 19% of those sequences being non-productive.

General study outcomes and caveats: Correlated functional status among segregating V segments might reflect linkage disequilibrium, but an unknown experimental factor could not be ruled out. In a later analysis, around 17,000 TCR beta sequences were associated with specific HLA alleles at a false discovery rate of 0.05. In a later genetic analysis, fewer N-insertions in productive TCRs were reported among donors in an Asian-associated ancestry cluster than the 666-donor mean. The authors suggested that the approach could potentially be extended to other disease states and immunological phenotypes. In a later analysis, several top co-occurrence clusters were reported to appear linked to parvovirus B19, influenza, CMV and Epstein-Barr virus. Only TCR beta chains were sequenced in this cohort, and the absence of alpha or paired-chain data limited detectable features. In the study, around 150 TCR beta chains were listed as associated with cytomegalovirus. The classifier was reported to diagnose cytomegalovirus status with high specificity and sensitivity in both the original and validation cohorts. A cluster of highly shared sequence variants was judged likely to be a technical artifact of the sequencing pipeline. A further reported finding was that TCR beta sequences accurately predicted the HLA-A and HLA-B alleles for most subjects in the first cohort. In a later genetic analysis, a missense DCLRE1C variant was associated with V-gene and J-gene trimming of TCR beta chains, and the association was replicated in an independent cohort. About 17 rarely observed V segments, including chromosome 9 orphons, were excluded from the earlier analysis of about 610 of the donors because counts were too low. While some public TCRs were present in many individuals, most TCR sequences turned up only very rarely across donors. Because some donors lacked HLA typing at each locus, the association tests relied only on the typed subset. A later analysis found that HLA-associated TCR beta chains were more clonally expanded and had lower generation probabilities than equally common non-associated chains. A later analysis found that most CMV-associated TCR beta chains appeared HLA-restricted, with HLA associations seemingly driven largely by CMV exposure. In a later analysis, TCR association rates were found to vary across HLA loci, with the most associated TCRs seen for DRB1 alleles and the fewest for HLA-C alleles. Sequencing depth was assumed to be roughly uniform across donors in the presence/absence analyses, though that assumption may not hold. In vitro tests confirmed that a few of the cytomegalovirus-associated TCR beta chains recognize cytomegalovirus antigens. When HLA alleles, especially DR and DQ, strongly co-occurred, attributing TCR associations to individual alleles was difficult. For the cohort, immune exposure information was limited to CMV serostatus. Broadly in line with IMGT annotations, most TCR beta V segments showed up in productive rearrangements about 87% or about 30% of the time in an earlier analysis of 587 of the donors.

This clone was detected only once. Its antigen is currently not known. Nothing much larger sits one base from this clone, and base qualities are not available. The cohort consisted of 650 to 850 healthy bone marrow donors. All cohort members were sampled while nominally healthy, although unrecorded immune exposures were likely present. The donor was CMV seronegative and belonged to the group of 352 seronegative cohort members. A peripheral blood sample was collected from each donor, and TCR beta sequencing was performed on peripheral blood mononuclear cells. Genomic DNA extraction from the blood cell samples was performed with the Qiagen DNeasy Blood Extraction Kit. To prepare the library, the immunoSEQ multiplex PCR assay was applied. The multiplex PCR relied on a mix of 60 forward primers for TCR Vbeta segments and 13 reverse primers for TCR Jbeta segments. A multiplex PCR assay on genomic DNA amplified the CDR3 region of rearranged TCR beta genes. On the Illumina HiSeq System, the amplified TCR beta libraries were sequenced as 87-base-pair reads. Regarding the original processing steps: In a later analysis, around 80 million unique TCR beta chains were counted across the approximately 620 repertoires, and about 9.9 million of these chains were shared by at least two donors. Raw reads were error-corrected and collapsed into unique sequences by a nearest-neighbor algorithm in which closely related sequences were merged to remove PCR and sequencing errors. V, D and J gene segments were assigned by aligning CDR3 sequences to IMGT reference sequences. Each retained sequence needed at least a six-nucleotide match to both a V gene segment and a J gene segment. Rearrangements were classified as productive when the CDR3 lacked stop codons and remained in frame with V and J, and all other rearrangements were classified as non-productive. Following IMGT convention, CDR3 was defined as the stretch from the second conserved V-encoded cysteine up to the conserved J-encoded phenylalanine. The earlier analysis of about 590 of the donors excluded sequences that lacked an unambiguous match to a single V gene segment. An earlier analysis of approximately 590 of the donors called V segments functional above 56.7% productive rearrangements and segregating when the between-donor standard deviation exceeded 5%. To diagnose cytomegalovirus status from the catalog of TCR beta chain sequences, a statistical classification framework was built. In a later analysis, V and J genes were assigned by comparing TCR nucleotide sequences against IMGT/GENE-DB human TR gene sequences. The TCRdist pipeline was used in a later analysis to assign CDR3 sequences and most-parsimonious VDJ recombination scenarios. In a later analysis, each TCR beta chain was defined by its CDR3 amino acid sequence together with its V-gene family, and reads without a unique V-gene family were excluded. A later analysis removed several hundred highly shared, low-generation-probability nucleotide sequences to deal with suspected cross-contamination and a sequencing artifact. In a later analysis, a clonal expansion index for each public chain was calculated from normalized within-repertoire ranks of inferred template counts. Generation probabilities in a later analysis came from a VDJ recombination model fitted to out-of-frame rearrangements, and those results were checked against IGoR. In a later analysis, hypergeometric tests were used to score TCR-TCR, TCR-HLA and TCR-CMV co-occurrence, with a repertoire-size bias correction applied to TCR pairs. To estimate false discovery rates, a later analysis permuted the HLA or CMV assignments 20 times. In a later analysis, co-occurring TCRs were grouped using DBSCAN, and TCRdist sequence similarity was added for clustering within HLA-allele-positive subsets. Co-occurrence clustering excluded repertoires with fewer than 30,000 or more than 120,000 public chains, plus five with anomalous nucleotide sharing. The clones in this table, taken by TCRdb from immuneACCESS, are in-frame only. Not every clone is retained; where verified, under half of the shortfall comes from an unresolved V gene, and the cause of the rest is unknown. The DNA gave D and trimming, while V, J and clone size come from that table. The sample data list about 200,000 clones, and over 60% of these were observed just once. The ten largest clones add up to around 2% of the sample.

The sample was PBMCs. The receptor was derived from a man aged 18 to 29 in good health and CMV-seronegative.

The CDR3 here reads CASSIRGNEQFF. Read as DNA, the sequence is TGTGCCAGTAGTATCAGGGGTAATGAGCAGTTCTTC. Rearrangement joined TRBV19 to TRBJ2-1, and TRBD1 may be the D gene, going by 6 matching bases. The CDR3, from cysteine to phenylalanine, totals 12 residues. Just the 36-base CDR3 DNA is kept, in frame starting at base 1. CDR1 and CDR2 were assigned from the germline V gene (reference sequence) as LNHDA and SQIVND. V is clipped by 3 bases and J by 7 bases, and the sequence between their germline boundaries is 7 bases long.